This T cell receptor (beta chain) was sequenced for a study of blood T cell repertoires in COVID-19 (dated by TCRdb to 2020 to 2021). At the level of the whole study: The collaborator samples originated in the United States, Italy and Spain and spanned the acute and convalescent phases of COVID-19. Samples were obtained from the ongoing ImmuneRACE study (first 160 participants) and from 950 to 1,500 subjects provided by 6 global collaborators. Where available, HLA class I and class II types were obtained from metadata supplied by the sample provider rather than from assay-based typing. Subjects who had been exposed to COVID-19, were actively infected with it, or had recovered from it provided the deeply sampled blood TCRbeta repertoires that made up the dataset. Nearly every sample came with metadata listing a de-identified subject ID, COVID-19 status, age in years and sex. The repertoires were released in a freely available public database meant as a resource for research on the immune response to SARS-CoV-2. The material from the prospective study consisted of cDNA or gDNA derived from T cells, B-cell-depleted T cells, or PBMCs.

CDR1 and CDR2 are drawn from the germline V gene: ENHRY, SYGVKD. The germline V and J ends show losses of 4 bases and 3 bases respectively, and no gene match explains 0 bases of the junction. The CDR3, cysteine through phenylalanine, is 14 amino acids long. Only the CDR3 DNA is retained, 42 bases long and in frame from the first base. With respect to this clone: Its binding antigen is unknown. No much larger clone is present one base from it, and per-base qualities are unavailable.

What the study reported, not specific to this receptor: The amount of clinical and demographic metadata varied by source and participant and was provided uncurated.

TCRbeta CDR3 regions were amplified from genomic DNA using the immunoSEQ Assay, a bias-controlled multiplex PCR. The study's processing was this. Within the assay, amplification of reference gene primers was used to estimate how many nucleated cells each sample contained. Sequence reads were collapsed and filtered to measure the absolute abundance of every unique TCRbeta CDR3 rearrangement. Productive Simpson clonality was computed per sample as the square root of Simpson's diversity index over productive rearrangements. What TCRdb holds here is the immuneACCESS table cut down to in-frame rearrangements. Part of the clones is not present; checked against another copy, under half of the missing clones reflect an unresolved V gene, and the others are unexplained. V and J calls and clone size are given by that table; D and trimming were obtained from the DNA. The sample table records 100,000 to 150,000 clones; about 85% of these occur just once. 9.7% of the sample lies in the top ten.

Collaborating institutions collected whole blood in K2EDTA tubes following their own protocols. For TCRbeta analysis, collaborator samples were shipped as frozen whole blood, as isolated PBMCs, or as DNA extracted from either sample type. The receptor chain draws on TRBV10-3 and TRBJ2-2; 9 of the junction bases match TRBD2. The sequencing sample was made of peripheral blood. The source is a man aged 35-49 years with active or convalescent COVID-19. This receptor carries the CDR3 CAISASGDTGELFF. The nucleotide sequence is given as TGTGCCATCAGTGCTAGCGGGGACACCGGGGAGCTGTTTTTT.